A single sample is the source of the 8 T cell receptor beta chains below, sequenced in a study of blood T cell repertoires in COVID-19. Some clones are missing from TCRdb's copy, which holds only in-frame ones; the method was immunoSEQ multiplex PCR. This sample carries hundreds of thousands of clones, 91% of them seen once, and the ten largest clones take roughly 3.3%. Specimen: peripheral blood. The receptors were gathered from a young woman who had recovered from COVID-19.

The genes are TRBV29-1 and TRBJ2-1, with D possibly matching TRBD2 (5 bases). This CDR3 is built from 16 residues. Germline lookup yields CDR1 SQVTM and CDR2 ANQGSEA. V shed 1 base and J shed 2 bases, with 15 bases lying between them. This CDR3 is CSVEAETTWTYNEQFF. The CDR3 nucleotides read TGCAGCGTTGAAGCGGAGACTACCTGGACCTACAATGAGCAGTTCTTC.

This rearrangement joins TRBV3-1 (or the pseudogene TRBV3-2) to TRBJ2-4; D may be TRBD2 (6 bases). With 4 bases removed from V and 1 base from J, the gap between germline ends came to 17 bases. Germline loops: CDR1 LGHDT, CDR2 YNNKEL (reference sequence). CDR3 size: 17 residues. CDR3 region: CASSPGEFRVAKNIQYF. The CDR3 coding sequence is TGTGCCAGCAGCCCGGGGGAGTTTAGAGTTGCCAAAAACATTCAGTACTTC.

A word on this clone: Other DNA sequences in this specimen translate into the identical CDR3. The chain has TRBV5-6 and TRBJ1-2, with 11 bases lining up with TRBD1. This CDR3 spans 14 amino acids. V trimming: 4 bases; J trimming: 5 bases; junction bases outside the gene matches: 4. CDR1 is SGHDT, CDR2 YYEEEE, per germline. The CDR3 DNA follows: TGTGCCAGCAGCCCGGGACAGGGGGGATATGGCTACACCTTC. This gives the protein CASSPGQGGYGYTF.

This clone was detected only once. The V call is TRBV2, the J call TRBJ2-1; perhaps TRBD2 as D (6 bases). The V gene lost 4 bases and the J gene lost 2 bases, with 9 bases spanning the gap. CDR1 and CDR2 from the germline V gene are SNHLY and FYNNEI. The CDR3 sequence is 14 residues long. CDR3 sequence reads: CASSGDSTYNEQFF. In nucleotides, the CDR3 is TGTGCCAGCAGTGGGGACTCGACCTACAATGAGCAGTTCTTC.

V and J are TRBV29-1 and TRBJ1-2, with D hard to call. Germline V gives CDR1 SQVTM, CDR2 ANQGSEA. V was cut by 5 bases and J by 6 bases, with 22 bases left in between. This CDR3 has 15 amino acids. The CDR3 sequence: CSVPLLRGVKNGYTF. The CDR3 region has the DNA TGCAGCGTTCCCCTTTTGCGGGGTGTGAAAAATGGCTACACCTTC.

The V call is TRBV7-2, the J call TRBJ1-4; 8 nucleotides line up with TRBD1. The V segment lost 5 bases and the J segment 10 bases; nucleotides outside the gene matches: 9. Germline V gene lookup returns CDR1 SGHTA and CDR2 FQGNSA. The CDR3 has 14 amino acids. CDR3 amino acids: CASSLFGQGGKLFF. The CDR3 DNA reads TGTGCCAGCAGCCTATTCGGACAGGGCGGAAAACTGTTTTTT.

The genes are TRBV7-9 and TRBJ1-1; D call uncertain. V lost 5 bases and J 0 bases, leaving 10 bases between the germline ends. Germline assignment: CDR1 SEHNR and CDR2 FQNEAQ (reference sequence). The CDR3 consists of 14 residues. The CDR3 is CASSTSLVNTEAFF. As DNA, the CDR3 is TGTGCCAGCAGCACCAGTCTGGTGAACACTGAAGCTTTCTTT.

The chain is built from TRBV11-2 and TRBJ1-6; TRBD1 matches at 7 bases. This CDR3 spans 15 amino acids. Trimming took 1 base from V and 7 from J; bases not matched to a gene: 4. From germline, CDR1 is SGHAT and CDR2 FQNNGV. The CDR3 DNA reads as TGTGCCAGCAGCTTAGGTGCCAGGGGGAATTCACCCCTCCACTTT. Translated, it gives CASSLGARGNSPLHF.